These 5 T cell receptor beta chains share one sample of origin, sequenced in a study of shared clonotypes between healthy human individuals (TCRdb year 2020). The library was made by the immunoSEQ multiplex PCR assay. Held by TCRdb, this immuneACCESS table contains in-frame sequences only and omits some clones. Under half of the omission traces to an unresolved V gene where checked; the cause of the rest is unknown. The sample table records 2 million to 3 million clones; roughly 93% of these occur just once. The ten largest clones capture around 0.4% of the sample. The sequenced sample was naive CD4+ T cells from PBMCs. Reading the label with the study, this specimen's cell subset or site is: CD45RA+ positively selected. The source is a man younger than 30 in good health. Some clones in this sample may be carry-over from other donors' samples.

V is TRBV5-4 and J is TRBJ2-5; 8 nucleotides agree with TRBD2. V gave up 1 base and J gave up 2 bases; unmatched junction bases: 4. From germline, CDR1 is SGHNT and CDR2 YYREEE (reference sequence). The CDR3 extends over 15 amino acids. The DNA of the CDR3 is TGTGCCAGCAGCTTGTCCGCTAGCGGGCAAGAGACCCAGTACTTC. Protein product: CASSLSASGQETQYF.

This chain connects TRBV7-3 to TRBJ2-1; TRBD1 or TRBD2 may be the D gene (5 bases each). Per germline, CDR1 SGHTA and CDR2 FQGTGA. This CDR3 is built from 16 residues. The germline V and J ends were trimmed by 4 bases and 4 bases, with 17 bases remaining between them. The CDR3 protein is CASSSFPGTGYNEQFF. The CDR3 DNA is TGTGCCAGCAGCTCTTTTCCCGGGACGGGATACAATGAGCAGTTCTTC.

The chain recombines TRBV5-1 with TRBJ1-1, with TRBD1 matching over 12 bases. With 0 bases clipped from V and 6 bases from J, the junction kept 6 bases outside the gene matches. Germline CDR1 and CDR2: SGHRS and YFSETQ. The CDR3 runs 16 residues. CDR3 coding DNA: TGCGCCAGCAGCTTGGCTCCGGGACAGGGGGCTTCTGAAGCTTTCTTT. The encoded protein is CASSLAPGQGASEAFF.

The rearrangement links TRBV19 to TRBJ1-5, with 10 nucleotides matching TRBD1. The trim removed 6 bases at V and 4 bases at J, leaving 6 bases unmatched. CDR3 length: 15 residues. Germline V gene lookup returns CDR1 LNHDA and CDR2 SQIVND (reference sequence). The CDR3 loop reads CASRRDRGLNQPQHF. CDR3 nucleotides: TGTGCCAGTAGGAGAGACAGGGGGCTGAATCAGCCCCAGCATTTT.

J is TRBJ2-7 and V is TRBV7-2; D is unclear. Trimming removed 1 base from V and 0 bases from J, with 10 bases in between. The germline V gene encodes CDR1 SGHTA and CDR2 FQGNSA. The CDR3 loop spans 15 amino acids. CDR3 sequence: CASSLEGPSSYEQYF. The CDR3 region has the DNA TGTGCCAGCAGCTTAGAAGGGCCAAGCTCCTACGAGCAGTACTTC. Full variable domain (rest looked up from reference TRBV7-2 and TRBJ2-7): GAGVSQSPSNKVTEKGKDVELRCDPISGHTALYWYRQSLGQGLEFLIYFQGNSAPDKSGLPSDRFSAERTGGSVSTLTIQRTQQEDSAVYLCASSLEGPSSYEQYFGPGTRLTVT.